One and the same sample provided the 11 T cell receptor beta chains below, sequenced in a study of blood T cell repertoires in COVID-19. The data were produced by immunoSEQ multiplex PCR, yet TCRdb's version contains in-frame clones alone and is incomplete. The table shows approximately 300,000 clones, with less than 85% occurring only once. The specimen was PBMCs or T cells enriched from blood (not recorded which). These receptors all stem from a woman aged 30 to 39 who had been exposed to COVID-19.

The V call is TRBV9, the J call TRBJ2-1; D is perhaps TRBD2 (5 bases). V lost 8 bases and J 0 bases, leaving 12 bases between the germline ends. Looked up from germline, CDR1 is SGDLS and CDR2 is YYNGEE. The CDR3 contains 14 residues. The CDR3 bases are TGTGCCAGTGGCGGGTGGTACTCCTACAATGAGCAGTTCTTC. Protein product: CASGGWYSYNEQFF.

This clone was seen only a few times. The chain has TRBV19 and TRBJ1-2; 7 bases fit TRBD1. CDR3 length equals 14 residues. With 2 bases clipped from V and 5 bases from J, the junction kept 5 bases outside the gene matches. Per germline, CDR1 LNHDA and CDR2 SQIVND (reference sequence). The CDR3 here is CASSIRDRSYGYTF. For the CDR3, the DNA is TGTGCCAGTAGTATACGGGACAGAAGTTATGGCTACACCTTC.

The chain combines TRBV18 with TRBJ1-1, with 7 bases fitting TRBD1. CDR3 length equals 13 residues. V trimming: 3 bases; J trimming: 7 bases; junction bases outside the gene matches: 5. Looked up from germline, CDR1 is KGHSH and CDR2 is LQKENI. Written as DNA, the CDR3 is TGTGCCAGCTCACCTTCCGGACAGGTTGAAGCTTTCTTT. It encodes CASSPSGQVEAFF.

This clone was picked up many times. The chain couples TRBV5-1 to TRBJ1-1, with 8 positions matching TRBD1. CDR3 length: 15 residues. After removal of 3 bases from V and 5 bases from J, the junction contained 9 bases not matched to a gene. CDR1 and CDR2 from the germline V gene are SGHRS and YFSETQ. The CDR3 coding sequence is TGCGCCAGCAGCTCAACCGGGACAGGAGGGACTGAAGCTTTCTTT. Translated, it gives CASSSTGTGGTEAFF.

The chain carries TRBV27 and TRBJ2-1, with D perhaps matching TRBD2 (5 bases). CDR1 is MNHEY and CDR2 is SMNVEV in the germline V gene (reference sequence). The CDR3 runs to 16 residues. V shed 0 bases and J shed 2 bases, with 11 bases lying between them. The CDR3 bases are TGTGCCAGCAGTTTATCCCGGGGTTGGACCTACAATGAGCAGTTCTTC. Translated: CASSLSRGWTYNEQFF.

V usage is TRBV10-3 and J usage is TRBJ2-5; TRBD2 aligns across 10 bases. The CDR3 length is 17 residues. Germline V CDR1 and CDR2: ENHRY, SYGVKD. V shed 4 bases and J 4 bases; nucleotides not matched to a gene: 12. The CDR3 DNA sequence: TGTGCCATCAGTGGTGATGAGCGGGGGGGCTTCGGAGAGACCCAGTACTTC. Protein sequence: CAISGDERGGFGETQYF.

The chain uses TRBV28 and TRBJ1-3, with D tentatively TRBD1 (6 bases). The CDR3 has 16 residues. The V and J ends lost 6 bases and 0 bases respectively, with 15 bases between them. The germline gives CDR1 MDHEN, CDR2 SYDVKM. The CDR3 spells CASSTQQGYSGNTIYF. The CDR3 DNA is TGTGCCAGCAGCACCCAACAGGGATACTCTGGAAACACCATATATTTT.

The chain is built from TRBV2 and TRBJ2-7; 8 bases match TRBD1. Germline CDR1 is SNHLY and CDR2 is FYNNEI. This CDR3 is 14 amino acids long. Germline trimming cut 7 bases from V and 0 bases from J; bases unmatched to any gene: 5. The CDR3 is CASMGDRNSYEQYF. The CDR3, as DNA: TGTGCCAGCATGGGGGACAGGAACTCCTACGAGCAGTACTTC.

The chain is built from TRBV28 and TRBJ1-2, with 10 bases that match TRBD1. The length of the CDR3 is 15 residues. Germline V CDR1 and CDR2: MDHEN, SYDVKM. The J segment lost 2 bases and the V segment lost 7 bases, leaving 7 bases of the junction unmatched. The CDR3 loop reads CASTRQGAVNYGYTF. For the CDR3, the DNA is TGTGCCAGCACTCGACAGGGGGCCGTGAACTATGGCTACACCTTC.

Written as DNA, the CDR3 is TGTGCCAGCAGCCTACGGACAGGGGGGGACTATGGCTACACCTTC. Translated: CASSLRTGGDYGYTF. The V gene is TRBV5-4, the J gene TRBJ1-2, with 10 bases fitting TRBD1. Looked up from germline, CDR1 is SGHNT and CDR2 is YYREEE (reference sequence). The CDR3 spans 15 residues. The trim removed 4 bases at V and 3 bases at J, leaving 6 bases unmatched.

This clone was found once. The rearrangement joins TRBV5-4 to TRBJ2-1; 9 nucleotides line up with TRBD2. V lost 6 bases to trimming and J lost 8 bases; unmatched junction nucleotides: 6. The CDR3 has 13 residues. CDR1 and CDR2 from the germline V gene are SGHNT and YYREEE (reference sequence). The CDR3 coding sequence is TGTGCCAGCATGGCGGGAGGGCTCCATGAGCAGTTCTTC. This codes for CASMAGGLHEQFF. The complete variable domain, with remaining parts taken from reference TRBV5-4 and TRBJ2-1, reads ETGVTQSPTHLIKTRGQQVTLRCSSQSGHNTVSWYQQALGQGPQFIFQYYREEENGRGNFPPRFSGLQFPNYSSELNVNALELDDSALYLCASMAGGLHEQFFGPGTRLTVL.